This T cell receptor beta chain was sequenced in a study of cytomegalovirus exposure and HLA in healthy donors. CDR1 is SGHTA and CDR2 is FQGNSA in the germline V gene. This CDR3 has 15 amino acids. V was pared by 5 bases and J by 7 bases, with 3 bases of the junction left unmatched. The donors comprised healthy bone marrow donors. On this clone itself: The antigen is not known.

General study results and limits: Rarity characterized most TCR sequences, yet some public TCRs appeared in many donors. In terms of immune exposure information, only CMV serostatus was available. Three chains linked to CMV were shown in vitro to be specific for CMV antigens.

60 Vbeta and 13 Jbeta primers were used in PCR. This table comes from immunoSEQ multiplex PCR, and its TCRdb copy is limited to in-frame clones, with some not included. Seen here are under 200,000 clones, approximately 77% observed once, and the top ten hold around 3.6%. Material for sequencing was PBMCs. The chain carries TRBV7-2 and TRBJ2-1; TRBD2 matches at 15 bases. The receptor comes from a man in his forties or fifties in good health and CMV-seropositive. CDR3 sequence: CASSKGTSGGNEQFF. The CDR3 nucleotides read TGTGCCAGCAGCAAAGGGACTAGCGGGGGGAATGAGCAGTTCTTC. The full variable domain, its missing parts supplied by reference TRBV7-2 and TRBJ2-1, is GAGVSQSPSNKVTEKGKDVELRCDPISGHTALYWYRQSLGQGLEFLIYFQGNSAPDKSGLPSDRFSAERTGGSVSTLTIQRTQQEDSAVYLCASSKGTSGGNEQFFGPGTRLTVL.